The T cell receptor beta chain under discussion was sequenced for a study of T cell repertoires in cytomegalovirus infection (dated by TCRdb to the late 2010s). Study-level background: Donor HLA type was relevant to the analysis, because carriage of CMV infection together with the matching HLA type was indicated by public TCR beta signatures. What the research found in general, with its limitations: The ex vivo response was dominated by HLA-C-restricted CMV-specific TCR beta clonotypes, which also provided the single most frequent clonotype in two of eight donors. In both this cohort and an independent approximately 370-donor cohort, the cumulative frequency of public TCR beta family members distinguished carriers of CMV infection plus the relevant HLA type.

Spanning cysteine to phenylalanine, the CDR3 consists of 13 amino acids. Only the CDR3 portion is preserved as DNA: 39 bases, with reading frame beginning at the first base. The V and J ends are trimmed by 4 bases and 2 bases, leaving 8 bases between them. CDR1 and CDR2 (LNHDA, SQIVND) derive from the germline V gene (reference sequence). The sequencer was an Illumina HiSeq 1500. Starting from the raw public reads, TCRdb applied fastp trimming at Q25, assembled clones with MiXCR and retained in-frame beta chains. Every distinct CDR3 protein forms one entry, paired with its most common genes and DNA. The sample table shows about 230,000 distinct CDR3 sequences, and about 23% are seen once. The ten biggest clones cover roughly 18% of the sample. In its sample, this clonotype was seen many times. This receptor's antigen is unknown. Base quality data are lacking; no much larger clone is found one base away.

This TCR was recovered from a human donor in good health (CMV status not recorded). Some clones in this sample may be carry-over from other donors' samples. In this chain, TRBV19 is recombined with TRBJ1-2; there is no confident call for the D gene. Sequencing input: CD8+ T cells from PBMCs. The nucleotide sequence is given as TGTGCCAGTAGTAACAGCAGGAACTATGGCTACACCTTC. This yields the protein CASSNSRNYGYTF.